What follows describes a single T cell receptor beta chain. This specimen comes from a study of neurological immune-mediated disorders. 5'RACE with 10-nucleotide random UMIs generated the cDNA. MiXCR, run by TCRdb on the 5' RACE reads, gives a single entry per CDR3 protein. Here the sample spans about 18,000 distinct CDR3 sequences, 3.5% being singletons. The CDR3 has 14 residues. Trimming shortened V by 6 bases and J by 3 bases, and 14 bases separated the two germline ends. Germline V gene data show CDR1 as SNHLY and CDR2 as FYNNEI. The V call is TRBV2, the J call TRBJ1-2; D is possibly TRBD1 (6 bases). This clonotype was sampled from a woman in her forties in good health. Sequencing used CD8+ T cells from blood. The CDR3 bases are TGTGCCAGCAGGCGCTGGGGGGGCGACTATGGCTACACCTTC. It is translated as CASRRWGGDYGYTF.